These 20 T cell receptor beta chains came from one sample sequenced in a study of cytomegalovirus exposure and HLA in healthy donors. The PCR was carried out with 60 Vbeta primers and 13 Jbeta primers. Sequencing used immunoSEQ multiplex PCR; TCRdb keeps in-frame clones, though not all of them. The sample has some 180,000 clones; around 80% are singletons. The sample comprised PBMCs. Receptor source: a man aged 18 to 30 in good health and CMV-seronegative.

This clone turned up a few times. This chain uses TRBV29-1 with TRBJ2-5; perhaps TRBD1 as D (6 bases). CDR3 length equals 14 residues. Germline V gene lookup returns CDR1 SQVTM and CDR2 ANQGSEA. Trimming took off 4 bases at V and 5 bases at J, with 17 bases between the two ends. The CDR3 DNA follows: TGCAGCGTTGCCGGCAGGGGCCTTTTCGAGACCCAGTACTTC. Protein product: CSVAGRGLFETQYF.

The CDR3 DNA reads TGTGCCAGCCGAGCGGCGGGTAGCACAGATACGCAGTATTTT. Its translation: CASRAAGSTDTQYF. J is TRBJ2-3 and V is TRBV2; maybe TRBD2 (5 bases). CDR1 is SNHLY and CDR2 is FYNNEI in the germline V gene. Trimming took off 8 bases at V and 0 bases at J, with 12 bases between the two ends. CDR3 length: 14 amino acids.

This sequence joins TRBV19 and TRBJ1-4; 8 bases are a match to TRBD1. J lost 4 bases, V lost 4 bases, and 8 bases had no gene match. This CDR3 has 16 residues. The germline gives CDR1 LNHDA, CDR2 SQIVND (reference sequence). CDR3 loop: CASSTGQGRVNEKLFF. CDR3 DNA sequence: TGTGCCAGTAGTACCGGACAGGGCAGGGTTAATGAAAAACTGTTTTTT.

The rearrangement links TRBV11-2 to TRBJ2-5; TRBD1 aligns across 7 bases. The J call is doubtful: the DNA matches TRBJ2-7 better. The CDR3 consists of 17 residues. Germline V gene lookup returns CDR1 SGHAT and CDR2 FQNNGV. The CDR3 spells CASSSRPPGQWTYEQYF. Written as DNA, the CDR3 is TGTGCCAGCAGCTCGCGACCCCCGGGACAGTGGACCTACGAGCAGTACTTC.

V is TRBV13 and J is TRBJ2-1, with D possibly TRBD2 on 6 matching bases. The CDR3 totals 13 residues. Trimming left V 5 bases short and J 9 bases short, with 14 bases between. From germline, CDR1 is PRHDT and CDR2 FYEKMQ (reference sequence). In nucleotides, the CDR3 is TGTGCCAGCAGCACCGTGGGGGGTGGTGAGCAGTTCTTC. Amino acid sequence: CASSTVGGGEQFF.

A word on this clone: This sample includes further DNA sequences coding for the same CDR3. The J gene is TRBJ2-2, the V gene TRBV7-3, with 9 bases that match TRBD1. Per the germline V gene, CDR1 is SGHTA and CDR2 is FQGTGA. The CDR3 is 14 amino acids. Unmatched junction bases numbered 4, after V lost 5 bases and J lost 6 bases. This chain's CDR3 is CASSQTGGAGELFF. CDR3 bases: TGTGCCAGCAGCCAGACAGGGGGGGCCGGGGAGCTGTTTTTT.

V is TRBV28 and J is TRBJ1-3; TRBD1 aligns across 8 bases. Germline assignment: CDR1 MDHEN and CDR2 SYDVKM. The V and J ends lost 5 bases and 0 bases, in that order; junction bases with no gene match: 9. The CDR3 loop spans 17 amino acids. The chain's CDR3 is CASSRTGSLHSGNTIYF. The CDR3 nucleotides are TGTGCCAGCAGTAGGACAGGGTCTCTCCACTCTGGAAACACCATATATTTT. The whole variable domain, filled in from reference TRBV28 and TRBJ1-3, reads DVKVTQSSRYLVKRTGEKVFLECVQDMDHENMFWYRQDPGLGLRLIYFSYDVKMKEKGDIPEGYSVSREKKERFSLILESASTNQTSMYLCASSRTGSLHSGNTIYFGEGSWLTVV.

The chain combines TRBV7-2 with TRBJ2-1; the D is unclear. Trimming removed 1 base from V and 5 bases from J, with 9 bases in between. Looked up from germline, CDR1 is SGHTA and CDR2 is FQGNSA. The CDR3 is 14 residues long. In nucleotides, the CDR3 is TGTGCCAGCAGCTTAGTGTCTTCCGACAATGAGCAGTTCTTC. This sequence encodes CASSLVSSDNEQFF. Using reference TRBV7-2 and TRBJ2-1 for the parts outside the CDR3, the full variable domain is GAGVSQSPSNKVTEKGKDVELRCDPISGHTALYWYRQSLGQGLEFLIYFQGNSAPDKSGLPSDRFSAERTGGSVSTLTIQRTQQEDSAVYLCASSLVSSDNEQFFGPGTRLTVL.

A few counts support this clone. The chain couples TRBV27 to TRBJ2-1; 9 nucleotides align to TRBD2. Germline CDR1 reads MNHEY; CDR2 reads SMNVEV (reference sequence). The CDR3 is made up of 15 amino acids. The J segment lost 4 bases and the V segment lost 6 bases, leaving 7 bases of the junction unmatched. CDR3: CASSRAGGSYNEQFF. As DNA, the CDR3 is TGTGCCAGCAGCCGAGCGGGAGGTAGTTACAATGAGCAGTTCTTC.

The rearrangement links TRBV5-4 to TRBJ1-3; 7 bases fit TRBD1. V lost 3 bases, J lost 0 bases, and 6 bases stayed unmatched. The CDR3 totals 16 residues. The germline gives CDR1 SGHNT, CDR2 YYREEE (reference sequence). The CDR3 DNA follows: TGTGCCAGCAGCTCGGGACAGCTTTTCTCTGGAAACACCATATATTTT. Protein sequence: CASSSGQLFSGNTIYF.

The chain employs TRBV7-2 and TRBJ2-3; the D is unclear. This CDR3 is built from 14 residues. Germline V CDR1 and CDR2: SGHTA, FQGNSA. Trimming shortened V by 1 base and J by 2 bases, and 7 bases separated the two germline ends. In DNA, the CDR3 is TGTGCCAGCAGCTTAGGAACAGCCACAGATACGCAGTATTTT. Translated, it gives CASSLGTATDTQYF.

This sequence joins TRBV6-5 and TRBJ2-1, with no clear D. Trimming pared 3 bases from V and 7 bases from J, leaving 10 bases between. CDR3 length: 13 residues. CDR1 MNHEY and CDR2 SVGAGI come from the germline V gene. CDR3 sequence reads: CASSYTEMNEQFF. CDR3 DNA: TGTGCCAGCAGTTATACCGAGATGAATGAGCAGTTCTTC.

This chain connects TRBV5-6 to TRBJ1-5, with 7 positions matching TRBD1. Trimming at V came to 4 bases and at J to 6 bases, leaving 16 bases not matched to a gene. The CDR3 consists of 17 residues. The germline gives CDR1 SGHDT, CDR2 YYEEEE. CDR3 residues: CASSRGGGGLRAQPQHF. In DNA form, the CDR3 reads TGTGCCAGCAGCCGGGGAGGAGGGGGCCTGCGCGCTCAGCCCCAGCATTTT.

The gene calls are TRBV7-2 and TRBJ1-5; D uncertain. This CDR3 has 14 residues. The V gene's germline CDR1 is SGHTA and CDR2 FQGNSA. V shed 5 bases and J shed 7 bases, with 15 bases lying between them. The CDR3 sequence is CASSPGAVGQPQHF. The CDR3 nucleotides are TGTGCCAGCAGCCCCGGAGCTGTCGGGCAGCCCCAGCATTTT.

The CDR3 reads CASSLGERGRTEQYF. The CDR3, as DNA: TGTGCCAGCAGCTTAGGGGAGCGGGGGCGCACCGAGCAGTACTTC. The chain is built from TRBV7-2 and TRBJ2-7, with 8 bases identical to TRBD2. The CDR3 sequence is 15 residues long. The germline V gene encodes CDR1 SGHTA and CDR2 FQGNSA. With V trimmed by 1 base and J by 6 bases, 8 bases remained unmatched.

The rearrangement uses TRBV11-2 and TRBJ2-7; 8 bases align to TRBD1. CDR3 length: 12 residues. Germline V gene sequence: CDR1 SGHAT, CDR2 FQNNGV. After removal of 8 bases from V and 4 bases from J, the junction contained 4 bases not matched to a gene. CDR3 coding DNA: TGTGCCAGCCAACAGGGGGTTTACGAGCAGTACTTC. Translating it yields CASQQGVYEQYF.

This rearrangement joins TRBV9 to TRBJ2-2; a weak D match, TRBD2 (6 bases). This CDR3 region has 16 residues. The germline gives CDR1 SGDLS, CDR2 YYNGEE. V gave up 2 bases and J gave up 3 bases, with 14 bases separating them. Here the CDR3 reads CASSVGGEPHTGELFF. In DNA, the CDR3 is TGTGCCAGCAGCGTGGGGGGAGAACCTCACACCGGGGAGCTGTTTTTT.

This sequence joins TRBV6-5 and TRBJ1-3, with D tentatively TRBD1 (6 bases). Trimming shortened V by 0 bases and J by 0 bases, and 9 bases separated the two germline ends. There are 16 residues in the CDR3. The germline V gene encodes CDR1 MNHEY and CDR2 SVGAGI. CDR3 residues: CASSYSGQNSGNTIYF. For the CDR3, the DNA is TGTGCCAGCAGTTACTCCGGACAGAACTCTGGAAACACCATATATTTT.

The chain joins TRBV5-6 to TRBJ2-7; TRBD2 is a possible D gene (6 bases). The CDR3 loop spans 14 amino acids. V was pared by 3 bases and J by 2 bases, with 12 bases between. CDR1 and CDR2 (germline): SGHDT, YYEEEE. The DNA of the CDR3 is TGTGCCAGCAGCTGGGGACTGTTGACCTACGAGCAGTACTTC. Translating gives CASSWGLLTYEQYF. The full variable domain, rest sourced from reference TRBV5-6 and TRBJ2-7, is DAGVTQSPTHLIKTRGQQVTLRCSPKSGHDTVSWYQQALGQGPQFIFQYYEEEERQRGNFPDRFSGHQFPNYSSELNVNALLLGDSALYLCASSWGLLTYEQYFGPGTRLTVT.

This rearrangement joins TRBV4-1 to TRBJ1-2; 11 bases are a match to TRBD1. The CDR3 runs to 17 residues. Germline assignment: CDR1 MGHRA and CDR2 YSYEKL. The ends lost 4 bases at V and 1 base at J; junction bases unmatched: 8. CDR3 in amino acids: CASSPILGTGGNYGYTF. CDR3 nucleotide sequence: TGCGCCAGCAGCCCGATACTTGGGACAGGGGGTAACTATGGCTACACCTTC.